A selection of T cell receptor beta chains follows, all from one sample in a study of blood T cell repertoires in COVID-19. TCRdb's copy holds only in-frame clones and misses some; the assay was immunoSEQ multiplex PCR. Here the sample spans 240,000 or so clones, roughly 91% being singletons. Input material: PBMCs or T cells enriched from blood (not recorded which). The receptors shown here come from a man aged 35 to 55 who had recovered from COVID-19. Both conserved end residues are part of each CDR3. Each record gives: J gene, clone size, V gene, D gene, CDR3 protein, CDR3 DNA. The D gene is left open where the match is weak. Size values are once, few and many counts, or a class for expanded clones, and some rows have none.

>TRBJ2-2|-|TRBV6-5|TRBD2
CASRGLADNTGELFF
TGTGCCAGCAGAGGACTAGCGGACAACACCGGGGAGCTGTTTTTT
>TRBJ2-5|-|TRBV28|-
CASSLSRVAQYF
TGTGCCAGCAGTTTATCCAGGGTCGCCCAGTACTTC
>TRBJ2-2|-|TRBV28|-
CASSVLPGAGELFF
TGTGCCAGCAGTGTATTACCAGGGGCCGGGGAGCTGTTTTTT
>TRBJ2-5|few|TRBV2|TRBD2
CASSSGRAGETQYF
TGTGCCAGCAGCAGCGGGAGGGCCGGAGAGACCCAGTACTTC
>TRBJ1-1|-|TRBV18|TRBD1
CASSPQGQGILEAFF
TGTGCCAGCTCACCACAAGGACAGGGAATTCTTGAAGCTTTCTTT
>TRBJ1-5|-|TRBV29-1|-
CSVAQNSNQPQHF
TGCAGCGTTGCACAGAATAGCAATCAGCCCCAGCATTTT
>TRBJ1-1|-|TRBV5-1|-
CASSLYQGRNTEAFF
TGCGCCAGCAGCTTGTACCAGGGGCGCAACACTGAAGCTTTCTTT
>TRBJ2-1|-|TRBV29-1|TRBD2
CSVVGTSGRERYNEQFF
TGCAGCGTTGTAGGGACTAGCGGGAGGGAGAGATACAATGAGCAGTTCTTC
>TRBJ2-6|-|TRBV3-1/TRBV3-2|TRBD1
CASSQRTGGSGANVLTF
TGTGCCAGCAGCCAAAGGACAGGGGGTTCTGGGGCCAACGTCCTGACTTTC
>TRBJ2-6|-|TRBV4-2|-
CASSHNSGANVLTF
TGTGCCAGCAGCCACAACTCTGGGGCCAACGTCCTGACTTTC
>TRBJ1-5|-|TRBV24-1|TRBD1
CATSDRTGWGQPQHF
TGTGCCACCAGTGACAGGACAGGTTGGGGTCAGCCCCAGCATTTT
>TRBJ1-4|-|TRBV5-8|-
CASSFVSVNEKLFF
TGTGCCAGCAGCTTTGTTTCGGTTAATGAAAAACTGTTTTTT
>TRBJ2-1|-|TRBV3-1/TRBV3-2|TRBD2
CASSQTSGGTGNEQFF
TGTGCCAGCAGCCAGACTAGCGGGGGTACTGGGAATGAGCAGTTCTTC
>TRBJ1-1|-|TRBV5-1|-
CASRHTQGPNTEAFF
TGCGCCAGCAGACACACACAGGGACCGAACACTGAAGCTTTCTTT
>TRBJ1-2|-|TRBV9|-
CASSVATGSGNYGYTF
TGTGCCAGCAGCGTAGCGACAGGTTCCGGTAACTATGGCTACACCTTC
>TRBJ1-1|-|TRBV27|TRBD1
CASSFPRQGGGTEAFF
TGTGCCAGCAGTTTCCCACGGCAGGGGGGTGGCACTGAAGCTTTCTTT
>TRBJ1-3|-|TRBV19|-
CASSAAGTISGNTIYF
TGTGCCAGTAGCGCGGCGGGTACTATCTCTGGAAACACCATATATTTT
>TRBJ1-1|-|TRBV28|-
CASSLFRTEAFF
TGTGCCAGCAGTTTATTTAGAACTGAAGCTTTCTTT
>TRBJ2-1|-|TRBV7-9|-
CATITRDYNEQFF
TGTGCCACTATAACCCGGGATTACAATGAGCAGTTCTTC
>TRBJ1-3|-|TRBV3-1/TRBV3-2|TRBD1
CASSLRQGTSGNTIYF
TGTGCCAGCAGCCTTAGACAGGGCACCTCTGGAAACACCATATATTTT
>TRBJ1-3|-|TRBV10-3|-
CAISETGHIYF
TGTGCCATCAGTGAGACAGGTCACATATATTTT
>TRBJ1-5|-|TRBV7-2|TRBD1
CASSSRGRTGRNQPQHF
TGTGCCAGCAGCTCCCGGGGTCGGACAGGGCGTAATCAGCCCCAGCATTTT
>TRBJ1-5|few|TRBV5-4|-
CANLPYSNQPQHF
TGTGCCAACTTACCCTATAGCAATCAGCCCCAGCATTTT
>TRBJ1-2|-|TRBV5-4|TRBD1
CASSLPGGDYGYTF
TGTGCCAGCAGCTTGCCAGGGGGCGACTATGGCTACACCTTC
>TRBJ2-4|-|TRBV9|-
CASSPQGYAKNIQYF
TGTGCCAGCAGCCCCCAGGGGTATGCCAAAAACATTCAGTACTTC
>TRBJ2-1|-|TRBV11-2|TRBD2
CATSLDWSVSGGGADEQFF
TGTGCCACCAGCTTAGATTGGTCGGTTAGTGGCGGGGGGGCGGATGAGCAGTTCTTC
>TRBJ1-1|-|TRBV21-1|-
CASSTTGDTEAFF
TGTGCCAGCAGCACGACAGGGGACACTGAAGCTTTCTTT
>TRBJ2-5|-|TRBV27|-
CASSLLAQETQYF
TGTGCCAGCAGTCTACTAGCCCAAGAGACCCAGTACTTC
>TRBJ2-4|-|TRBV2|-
CASTTGLGENIQYF
TGTGCCAGCACCACAGGGTTGGGGGAAAACATTCAGTACTTC
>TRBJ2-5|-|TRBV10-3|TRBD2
CAISESSGGTQYF
TGTGCCATCAGTGAGTCTAGCGGGGGGACTCAGTACTTC
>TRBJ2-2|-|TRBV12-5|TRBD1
CASGLVQRTGTGLTGELFF
TGTGCTAGTGGTTTGGTACAAAGAACCGGGACAGGGCTCACCGGGGAGCTGTTTTTT
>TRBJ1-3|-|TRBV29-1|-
CSVEVGAGDFSGNTIYF
TGCAGCGTTGAAGTCGGGGCAGGGGATTTCTCTGGAAACACCATATATTTT
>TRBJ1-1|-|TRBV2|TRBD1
CASRRQGDTEAFF
TGTGCCAGCAGAAGACAGGGTGACACTGAAGCTTTCTTT
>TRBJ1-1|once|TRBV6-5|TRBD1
CASMKGAGILAEAFF
TGTGCCAGCATGAAGGGGGCGGGTATATTGGCTGAAGCTTTCTTT
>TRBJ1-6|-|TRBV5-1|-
CASSLAGQHSPLHF
TGCGCCAGCAGCTTGGCCGGACAGCATTCACCCCTCCACTTT
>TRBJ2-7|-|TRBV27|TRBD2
CASSFLAGGGYEQYF
TGTGCCAGCAGTTTTCTAGCGGGCGGGGGATACGAGCAGTACTTC
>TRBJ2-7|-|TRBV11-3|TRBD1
CASSTWDRGPEQYF
TGTGCCAGCAGCACATGGGACAGGGGACCCGAGCAGTACTTC
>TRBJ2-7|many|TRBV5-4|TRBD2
CASSGTGGFYEQYF
TGTGCCAGCAGCGGTACCGGGGGGTTCTACGAGCAGTACTTC
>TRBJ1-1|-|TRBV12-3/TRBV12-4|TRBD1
CASSQTGARGAFF
TGTGCCAGCAGTCAAACAGGGGCCCGCGGAGCTTTCTTT
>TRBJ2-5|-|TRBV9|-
CASSTSPAAQEETQYF
TGTGCCAGCAGCACAAGCCCAGCGGCCCAAGAGGAGACCCAGTACTTC